One and the same sample provided the 24 T cell receptor beta chains below, sequenced in a study of Graves' ophthalmopathy and Graves' hyperthyroidism. The authors amplified TCR beta CDR3 regions, and they did so from RNA transcripts for repertoire sequencing. The first-round RT-PCR employed HTBI primers together with the Qiagen OneStep RT-PCR kit. A multiplex PCR was then performed as the second round. TCRdb analysed the multiplex PCR reads with MiXCR anew, one entry per CDR3 protein. The sample has 400,000 or so distinct CDR3 sequences; about a sixth are singletons. Sequencing input: peripheral blood. These receptor sequences come from an adult woman with stable Graves' hyperthyroidism.

This clonotype was counted many times. This chain joins TRBV27 and TRBJ1-1; D gene ambiguous. The CDR3 totals 12 residues. Germline CDR1 MNHEY, CDR2 SMNVEV (reference sequence). The V gene lost 4 bases and the J gene lost 9 bases, with 12 bases spanning the gap. CDR3: CASSSLTRQAFF. In DNA, the CDR3 is TGTGCCAGCAGTTCCCTTACGCGTCAAGCTTTCTTT.

The J gene is TRBJ1-5, the V gene TRBV19, with a tentative D call TRBD1 (6 bases). The V and J ends lost 9 bases and 4 bases respectively, with 13 bases between them. The CDR3 loop spans 13 amino acids. The germline CDR1 and CDR2 sequences are LNHDA and SQIVND (reference sequence). As DNA, the CDR3 is TGTGCCAGCGCAGGGGTGGGGAATCAGCCCCAGCATTTT. It codes for CASAGVGNQPQHF.

This clonotype was counted at least ten times. This chain connects TRBV27 to TRBJ1-6, with 7 bases lining up with TRBD1. J lost 10 bases, V lost 6 bases, and 6 bases had no gene match. The CDR3 totals 13 residues. Germline CDR1 is MNHEY and CDR2 is SMNVEV (reference sequence). The CDR3 here is CASSVDRDSPLHF. CDR3 DNA sequence: TGTGCCAGCAGCGTTGACAGGGACTCACCCCTCCACTTT.

This clonotype was found many times. The chain carries TRBV29-1 and TRBJ2-7; D not certain. Germline lookup yields CDR1 SQVTM and CDR2 ANQGSEA. V was clipped by 6 bases and J by 0 bases, with 12 bases between them. The CDR3 contains 13 residues. The CDR3 loop reads CSVVDRPSYEQYF. CDR3 DNA sequence: TGCAGCGTCGTGGACCGCCCCTCCTACGAGCAGTACTTC.

The table lists this clonotype with many counts. V usage is TRBV12-3 or TRBV12-4 and J usage is TRBJ1-3; weak D call: TRBD1 (6 bases). V shed 3 bases and J shed 0 bases, with 9 bases lying between them. There are 15 residues in the CDR3. CDR3 sequence reads: CASSFRGSSGNTIYF. The CDR3 DNA reads as TGTGCCAGCAGTTTCAGGGGAAGCTCTGGAAACACCATATATTTT.

Details on this clonotype: One end of the junction is discordant with germline, which a read error may explain. CDR3 residues: CVSSFTGAYGYTF. The CDR3 DNA sequence: TGTGTCAGCAGCTTTACCGGGGCTTATGGCTACACCTTC. The chain carries TRBV11-2 and TRBJ1-2, with D perhaps matching TRBD1 (5 bases). Germline CDR1 reads SGHAT; CDR2 reads FQNNGV. The CDR3 length is 13 residues.

This clonotype showed up many times. V is TRBV5-1 and J is TRBJ2-7, with 11 bases matching TRBD2. After removal of 3 bases from V and 2 bases from J, the junction contained 7 bases not matched to a gene. Per germline, CDR1 SGHRS and CDR2 YFSETQ. This CDR3 contains 16 residues. CDR3 sequence: CASSSSGTSGTYEQYF. As DNA, the CDR3 is TGCGCCAGCAGCTCATCCGGGACTAGCGGAACCTACGAGCAGTACTTC.

This clonotype was recorded a few times. The chain links TRBV9 to TRBJ2-7; tentative D call: TRBD1 (6 bases). CDR1 SGDLS and CDR2 YYNGEE come from the germline V gene. V lost 0 bases and J lost 5, with 15 bases in between. This CDR3 region has 15 residues. CDR3 DNA sequence: TGTGCCAGCAGCGTAGGCCCCCAGGGGATTCACGAGCAGTACTTC. Its protein product is CASSVGPQGIHEQYF.

This clonotype was seen repeatedly, ten times or more. J is TRBJ2-7 and V is TRBV20-1, with TRBD2 matching 8 bases. Germline CDR1 and CDR2: DFQATT and SNEGSKA (reference sequence). The CDR3 has 13 residues. Germline trimming cut 4 bases from V and 3 bases from J; bases unmatched to any gene: 5. Here the CDR3 DNA reads TGCAGTGCTATTCCGGGACTAGTCTACGAGCAGTACTTC. Its protein product is CSAIPGLVYEQYF.

This clonotype was seen ten or more times. The rearrangement links TRBV19 to TRBJ1-1; 8 bases are shared with TRBD1. V gave up 7 bases and J gave up 4 bases; unmatched junction bases: 8. The CDR3 extends over 14 amino acids. Germline CDR1 reads LNHDA; CDR2 reads SQIVND (reference sequence). The CDR3 DNA follows: TGTGCCAGTAAACTCCAGGGGGCGTCCACTGAAGCTTTCTTT. Its protein product is CASKLQGASTEAFF.

This clonotype came up a few times. V is TRBV5-1 and J is TRBJ2-7; TRBD2 matches 9 bases. CDR1 is SGHRS, CDR2 YFSETQ, per germline. The ends lost 5 bases at V and 3 bases at J; junction bases unmatched: 9. CDR3 size: 15 residues. This CDR3 reads CASSFIAGDHYEQYF. CDR3 DNA: TGCGCCAGCAGTTTTATAGCGGGAGATCACTACGAGCAGTACTTC.

Ten or more counts support this clonotype. J is TRBJ2-5 and V is TRBV27; D uncertain. Germline V gene lookup returns CDR1 MNHEY and CDR2 SMNVEV (reference sequence). V dropped 8 bases and J dropped 5 bases, with 12 bases sitting between them. CDR3 length: 12 amino acids. The CDR3 DNA sequence: TGTGCCAGCGGCCGTTCCGGGGAGACCCAGTACTTC. This gives the protein CASGRSGETQYF.

This clonotype came up many times. The CDR3 region is CASSKGLAGTYEQYF. The CDR3 coding sequence is TGTGCCAGCAGCAAGGGACTAGCGGGAACCTACGAGCAGTACTTC. This chain joins TRBV7-2 and TRBJ2-7; 13 bases map to TRBD2. Germline loops: CDR1 SGHTA, CDR2 FQGNSA. With 5 bases clipped from V and 2 bases from J, the junction kept 3 bases outside the gene matches. The CDR3 covers 15 residues.

The CDR3 here is CASSVTGGAGETQYF. The CDR3 DNA sequence: TGTGCCAGCAGCGTTACAGGGGGCGCCGGAGAGACCCAGTACTTC. V gene TRBV7-3 combines with J gene TRBJ2-5; 9 positions match TRBD1. The V gene end was trimmed by 5 bases and the J gene end by 4 bases; junction bases not matched to a gene: 8. CDR1 is SGHTA, CDR2 FQGTGA, per germline. This CDR3 region has 15 residues.

Many counts were recorded for this clonotype. This rearrangement joins TRBV4-1 to TRBJ1-1; D is unresolved. The V gene's germline CDR1 is MGHRA and CDR2 YSYEKL. This CDR3 has 18 amino acids. V was shortened by 5 bases and J by 0 bases, with 22 bases between the two germline ends. The DNA of the CDR3 is TGCGCCAGCAGCAGCCATGTGGCAGGCACTTACATGAACACTGAAGCTTTCTTT. Translation gives CASSSHVAGTYMNTEAFF.

This clonotype appeared a single time. This sequence may be a read error, since a much larger clone differs from it by one base. This chain joins TRBV20-1 and TRBJ2-4; the D gene is possibly TRBD2 (6 bases). CDR1 and CDR2 from the germline V gene are DFQATT and SNEGSKA (reference sequence). The CDR3 is 12 residues long. The CDR3 reads CRARLGQNIEYF. The CDR3 DNA reads as TGCCGTGCTAGACTAGGCCAGAACATCGAGTACTTC.

In its sample, this clonotype was seen many times. J is TRBJ1-6 and V is TRBV12-3 or TRBV12-4; 8 positions agree with TRBD1. The length of the CDR3 is 14 residues. V lost 3 bases to trimming and J lost 14 bases; unmatched junction nucleotides: 9. The CDR3 DNA is TGTGCCAGCAGTTTTTCTGGACAGGGTAACACCCTCCACTTT. Protein product: CASSFSGQGNTLHF.

The V gene is TRBV20-1, the J gene TRBJ2-7, with D possibly TRBD2 on 5 matching bases. The germline CDR1 and CDR2 sequences are DFQATT and SNEGSKA (reference sequence). The CDR3 loop spans 12 amino acids. V was clipped by 4 bases and J by 4 bases, with 11 bases between them. The CDR3 spells CSAKSGSYEQYF. The CDR3 region has the DNA TGCAGTGCTAAGAGCGGATCGTACGAGCAGTACTTC.

This clonotype was found a few times. The rearrangement links TRBV20-1 to TRBJ2-5, with a possible D match to TRBD2 (5 bases). Germline V gene lookup returns CDR1 DFQATT and CDR2 SNEGSKA (reference sequence). There are 12 residues in the CDR3. Between the trimmed V and J ends, which lost 1 base and 5 bases, there was a span of 8 bases. CDR3 sequence: CSARVTGETQYF. In DNA form, the CDR3 reads TGCAGTGCTAGAGTCACGGGGGAGACCCAGTACTTC.

This clonotype came up many times. As DNA, the CDR3 is TGTGCCAGCAAGGGGGTCGACACCGGGGAGCTGTTTTTT. Protein: CASKGVDTGELFF. V usage is TRBV6-2 or TRBV6-3 and J usage is TRBJ2-2; D perhaps matches TRBD1 (6 bases). Trimming removed 7 bases at V and 3 bases at J, with 9 bases between. This CDR3 has 13 residues. Germline CDR1 MNHEY, CDR2 SVGEGT.

This clonotype appeared many times. The V call is TRBV9, the J call TRBJ2-5, with a possible D match to TRBD2 (5 bases). The length of the CDR3 is 15 residues. Trimming cost V 0 bases and J 0 bases, with 9 bases left between them. Per the germline V gene, CDR1 is SGDLS and CDR2 is YYNGEE. CDR3 bases: TGTGCCAGCAGCGTAGGGCGGGCAAACCAAGAGACCCAGTACTTC. It codes for CASSVGRANQETQYF.

This clonotype came up many times. The chain employs TRBV4-1 and TRBJ1-5; TRBD1 aligns across 8 bases. This CDR3 has 13 amino acids. CDR1 is MGHRA, CDR2 YSYEKL, per germline. After removal of 4 bases from V and 7 bases from J, the junction contained 3 bases not matched to a gene. Here the CDR3 DNA reads TGCGCCAGCAGCCTGCAGGGGGCGCAGCCCCAGCATTTT. It translates to CASSLQGAQPQHF.

This clonotype showed up many times. The J gene is TRBJ2-2, the V gene TRBV12-5; D not resolved. The CDR3 has 14 residues. The V gene's germline CDR1 is LGHNT and CDR2 FRNRAP. The V and J ends lost 2 bases and 6 bases respectively, with 10 bases between them. This CDR3 reads CASGLNLVPGELFF. The CDR3 DNA is TGTGCTAGTGGTTTGAACTTGGTTCCCGGGGAGCTGTTTTTT.

V and J are TRBV12-3 or TRBV12-4 and TRBJ1-1; D remains unclear. The CDR3 runs 14 residues. V was cut by 7 bases and J by 1 base, with 13 bases left in between. The CDR3: CASIPMEENTEAFF. CDR3 bases: TGTGCCAGCATTCCGATGGAGGAGAACACTGAAGCTTTCTTT.